Below, 6 T cell receptor beta chains from the same sample are listed, as sequenced in a study of OX40 agonist ivuxolimab in advanced cancers. The method was immunoSEQ multiplex PCR; TCRdb's version includes in-frame clones alone and lacks a portion of them. The sample lists over 85,000 clones, roughly nine tenths occurring once. The specimen was CD4+ or CD8+ T cells sorted from blood, collected in a trial of the OX40 agonist ivuxolimab. The receptors come from an adult with an advanced solid tumor such as melanoma, head and neck, liver or kidney cancer.

This clone appeared a few times. J is TRBJ1-2 and V is TRBV5-6; D is perhaps TRBD1 (6 bases). This CDR3 comprises 15 residues. The V gene lost 4 bases and the J gene lost 1 base, with 14 bases spanning the gap. Germline CDR1 and CDR2: SGHDT and YYEEEE. The chain's CDR3 is CASSPWGGLNYGYTF. The CDR3 DNA reads as TGTGCCAGCAGCCCCTGGGGGGGGCTTAACTATGGCTACACCTTC.

The V call is TRBV27, the J call TRBJ1-1, with 9 bases identical to TRBD1. Germline CDR1 is MNHEY and CDR2 is SMNVEV (reference sequence). The CDR3 loop spans 14 amino acids. V lost 5 bases, J lost 3 bases, and 4 bases stayed unmatched. CDR3 DNA: TGTGCCAGCAGTGACAGGGGGTTGTACACTGAAGCTTTCTTT. Its translation is CASSDRGLYTEAFF.

The rearrangement links TRBV29-1 to TRBJ2-5; 9 bases are a match to TRBD2. Germline values: CDR1 SQVTM, CDR2 ANQGSEA. This CDR3 is 12 amino acids long. With 7 bases clipped from V and 5 bases from J, the junction kept 5 bases outside the gene matches. CDR3 nucleotides: TGCAGCGCATTAGCGGGGGTGGAGACCCAGTACTTC. Its translation: CSALAGVETQYF.

The V call is TRBV7-2, the J call TRBJ2-2, with 8 nucleotides matching TRBD2. This CDR3 region has 16 residues. The trim removed 5 bases at V and 3 bases at J, leaving 8 bases unmatched. The germline V gene has CDR1 SGHTA and CDR2 FQGNSA. CDR3 protein: CASSAVSAGDTGELFF. The CDR3 bases are TGTGCCAGCAGCGCGGTCTCAGCGGGGGACACCGGGGAGCTGTTTTTT.

This chain connects TRBV19 to TRBJ1-1; D not certain. The CDR3 has 14 amino acids. In germline, CDR1 is LNHDA, CDR2 SQIVND (reference sequence). Trimming stripped 7 bases from V and 5 bases from J, with 17 bases between. CDR3 coding DNA: TGTGCCAGTACTACAACGGGCGGACGGACTGAAGCTTTCTTT. As protein: CASTTTGGRTEAFF.

The V and J genes are TRBV9 and TRBJ2-3; TRBD2 matches 8 bases. The V and J ends lost 2 bases and 4 bases, in that order; junction bases with no gene match: 3. Germline assignment: CDR1 SGDLS and CDR2 YYNGEE. The CDR3 covers 14 residues. Written as DNA, the CDR3 is TGTGCCAGCAGCGTGGCGGGAGGATCAGATACGCAGTATTTT. Translating gives CASSVAGGSDTQYF.